These 7 T cell receptor beta chains came from one sample sequenced in a study of cytomegalovirus exposure and HLA in healthy donors. The PCR used 60 Vbeta and 13 Jbeta primers. Assay used: immunoSEQ multiplex PCR; TCRdb lists only in-frame clones, some missing. This sample has about 80,000 clones, with around 62% found just once. Sample: PBMCs. The receptors derive from a male donor in good health and CMV-seropositive.

V usage is TRBV7-2 and J usage is TRBJ2-3; 7 positions match TRBD2. The CDR3 totals 15 residues. With V trimmed by 2 bases and J by 0 bases, 2 bases remained unmatched. CDR1 and CDR2 from the germline V gene are SGHTA and FQGNSA. CDR3 sequence: CASSLHGGSTDTQYF. The CDR3 DNA follows: TGTGCCAGCAGCTTACACGGGGGGAGCACAGATACGCAGTATTTT.

Comments on this clone: Within the sample, other DNA sequences also encode this same CDR3. This chain connects TRBV19 to TRBJ1-5; maybe TRBD1 (5 bases). Trimming removed 4 bases at V and 5 bases at J, with 9 bases between. This CDR3 is 13 amino acids long. Germline CDR1 reads LNHDA; CDR2 reads SQIVND (reference sequence). This CDR3 is CASSKGAYQPQHF. In DNA form, the CDR3 reads TGTGCCAGTAGTAAAGGGGCTTATCAGCCCCAGCATTTT.

The chain links TRBV5-4 to TRBJ2-5; TRBD2 aligns across 11 bases. The J call is doubtful: the DNA matches TRBJ2-7 better. This CDR3 spans 17 amino acids. CDR1 and CDR2 (germline): SGHNT, YYREEE (reference sequence). In DNA form, the CDR3 reads TGTGCCAGCAGCCCCCTAGCGCGGACTAGCGGGTTCTACGAGCAGTACTTC. This gives the protein CASSPLARTSGFYEQYF.

The rearrangement links TRBV29-1 to TRBJ2-7, with TRBD2 identical over 16 bases. Trimming removed 4 bases from V and 4 bases from J; junction bases left unmatched: 7. The CDR3 is 16 amino acids. From germline, CDR1 is SQVTM and CDR2 ANQGSEA. CDR3: CSVGGLAGGQGYEQYF. The CDR3 DNA sequence: TGCAGCGTTGGGGGACTAGCGGGAGGGCAAGGTTACGAGCAGTACTTC.

The chain recombines TRBV2 with TRBJ1-6; 7 bases match TRBD1. The CDR3 sequence is 15 residues long. Germline V CDR1 and CDR2: SNHLY, FYNNEI. V lost 5 bases to trimming and J lost 5 bases; unmatched junction nucleotides: 6. CDR3 coding DNA: TGTGCCAGCAGTAGTACAGGGGCCAATAATTCACCCCTCCACTTT. Its translation: CASSSTGANNSPLHF. The entire variable domain, with the rest obtained from reference TRBV2 and TRBJ1-6, is as follows: EPEVTQTPSHQVTQMGQEVILRCVPISNHLYFYWYRQILGQKVEFLVSFYNNEISEKSEIFDDQFSVERPDGSNFTLKIRSTKLEDSAMYFCASSSTGANNSPLHFGNGTRLTVT.

The V gene is TRBV6-1, the J gene TRBJ1-1; D is unclear. The CDR3 is 15 residues long. Germline V gives CDR1 MNHNS, CDR2 SASEGT. Trimming shortened V by 4 bases and J by 6 bases, and 18 bases separated the two germline ends. CDR3 bases: TGTGCCAGCAGTGGGAAGGAACGGGTATCGGCTGAAGCTTTCTTT. Its translation is CASSGKERVSAEAFF.

This rearrangement joins TRBV5-1 to TRBJ2-2; possible D gene TRBD1, 6 bases. This CDR3 is 15 amino acids long. In germline, CDR1 is SGHRS, CDR2 YFSETQ. Trimming removed 2 bases at V and 4 bases at J, with 12 bases between. The chain's CDR3 is CASSFRGEGTGELFF. The CDR3 DNA reads TGCGCCAGCAGCTTCAGGGGTGAGGGCACCGGGGAGCTGTTTTTT.